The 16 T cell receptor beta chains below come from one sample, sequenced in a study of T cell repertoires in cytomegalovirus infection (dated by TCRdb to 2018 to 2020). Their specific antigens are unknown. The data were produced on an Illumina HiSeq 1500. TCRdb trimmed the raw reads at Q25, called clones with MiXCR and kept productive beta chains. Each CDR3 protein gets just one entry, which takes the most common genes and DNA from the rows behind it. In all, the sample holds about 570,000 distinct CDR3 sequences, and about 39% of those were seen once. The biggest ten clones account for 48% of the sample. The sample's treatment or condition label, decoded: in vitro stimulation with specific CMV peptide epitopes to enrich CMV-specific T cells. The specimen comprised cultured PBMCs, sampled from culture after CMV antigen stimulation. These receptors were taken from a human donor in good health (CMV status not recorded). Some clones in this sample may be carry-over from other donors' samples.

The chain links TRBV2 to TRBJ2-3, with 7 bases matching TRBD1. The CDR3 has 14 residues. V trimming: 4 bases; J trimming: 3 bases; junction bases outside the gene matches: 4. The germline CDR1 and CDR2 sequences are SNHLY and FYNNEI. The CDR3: CASSGVQGTDTQYF. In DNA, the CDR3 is TGTGCCAGCAGTGGAGTACAGGGGACAGATACGCAGTATTTT.

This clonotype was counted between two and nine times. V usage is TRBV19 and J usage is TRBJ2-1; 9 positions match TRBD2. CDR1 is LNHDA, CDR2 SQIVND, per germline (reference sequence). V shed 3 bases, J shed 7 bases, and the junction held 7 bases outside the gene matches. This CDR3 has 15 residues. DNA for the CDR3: TGTGCCAGTAGTATGGTGGCGGGAGGGCCTAATGAGCAGTTCTTC. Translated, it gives CASSMVAGGPNEQFF. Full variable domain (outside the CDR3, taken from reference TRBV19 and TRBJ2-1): DGGITQSPKYLFRKEGQNVTLSCEQNLNHDAMYWYRQDPGQGLRLIYYSQIVNDFQKGDIAEGYSVSREKKESFPLTVTSAQKNPTAFYLCASSMVAGGPNEQFFGPGTRLTVL.

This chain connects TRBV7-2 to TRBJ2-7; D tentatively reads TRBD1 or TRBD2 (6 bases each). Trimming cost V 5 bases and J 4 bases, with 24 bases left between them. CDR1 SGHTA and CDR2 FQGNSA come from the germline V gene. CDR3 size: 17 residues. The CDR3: CASSLGGGAGSGYEQYF. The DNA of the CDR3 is TGTGCCAGCAGCCTAGGGGGTGGGGCGGGATCGGGTTACGAGCAGTACTTC.

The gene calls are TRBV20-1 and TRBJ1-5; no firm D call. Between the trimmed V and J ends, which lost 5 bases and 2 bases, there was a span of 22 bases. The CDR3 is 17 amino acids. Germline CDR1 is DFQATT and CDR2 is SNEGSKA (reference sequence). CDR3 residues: CSAGTTYIGWRNQPQHF. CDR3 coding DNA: TGCAGTGCTGGCACAACTTACATAGGGTGGCGCAATCAGCCCCAGCATTTT.

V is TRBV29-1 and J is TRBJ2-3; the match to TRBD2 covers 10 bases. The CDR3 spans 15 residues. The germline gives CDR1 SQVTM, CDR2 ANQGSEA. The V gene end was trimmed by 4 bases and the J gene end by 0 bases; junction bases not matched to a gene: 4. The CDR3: CSVGSSGRSTDTQYF. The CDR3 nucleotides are TGCAGCGTTGGGTCTAGCGGGAGAAGCACAGATACGCAGTATTTT.

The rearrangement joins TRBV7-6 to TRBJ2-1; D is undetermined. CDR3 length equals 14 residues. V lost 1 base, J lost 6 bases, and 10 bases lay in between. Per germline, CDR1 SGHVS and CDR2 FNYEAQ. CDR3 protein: CASSLVGSANEQFF. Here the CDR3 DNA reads TGTGCCAGCAGCTTAGTCGGAAGCGCCAATGAGCAGTTCTTC.

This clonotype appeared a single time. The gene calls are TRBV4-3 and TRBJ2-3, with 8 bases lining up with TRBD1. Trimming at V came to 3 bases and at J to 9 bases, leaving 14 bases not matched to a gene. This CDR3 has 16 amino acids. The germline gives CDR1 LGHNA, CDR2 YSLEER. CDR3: CASSQDLVDRGRTQYF. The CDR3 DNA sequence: TGCGCCAGCAGCCAGGACCTCGTAGACAGGGGCAGAACGCAGTATTTT.

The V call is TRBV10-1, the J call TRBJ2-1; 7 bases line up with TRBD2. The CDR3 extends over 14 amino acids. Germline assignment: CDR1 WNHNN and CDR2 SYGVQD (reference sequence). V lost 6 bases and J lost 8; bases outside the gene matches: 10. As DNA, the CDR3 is TGCGCCAGCAGCCGGGACTACCTACAAGATGAGCAGTTCTTC. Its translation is CASSRDYLQDEQFF.

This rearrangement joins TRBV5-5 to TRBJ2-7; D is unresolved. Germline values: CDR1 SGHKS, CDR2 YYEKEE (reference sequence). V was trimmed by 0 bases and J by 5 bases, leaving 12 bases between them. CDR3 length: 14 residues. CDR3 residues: CASSLEVSRDEQYF. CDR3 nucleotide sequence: TGTGCCAGCAGCTTGGAAGTCTCTCGGGACGAGCAGTACTTC.

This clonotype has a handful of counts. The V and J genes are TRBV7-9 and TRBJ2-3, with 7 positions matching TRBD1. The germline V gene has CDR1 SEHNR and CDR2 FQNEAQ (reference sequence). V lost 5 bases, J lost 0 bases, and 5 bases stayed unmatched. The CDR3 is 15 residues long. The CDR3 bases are TGTGCCAGCAGCCCGGGACAGATTAGCACAGATACGCAGTATTTT. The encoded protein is CASSPGQISTDTQYF.

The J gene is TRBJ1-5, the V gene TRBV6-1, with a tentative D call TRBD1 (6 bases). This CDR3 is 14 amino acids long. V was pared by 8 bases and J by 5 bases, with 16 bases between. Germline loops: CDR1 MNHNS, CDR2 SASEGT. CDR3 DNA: TGTGCCAGCGCGAAAACAGGGCCGGATCAGCCCCAGCATTTT. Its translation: CASAKTGPDQPQHF.

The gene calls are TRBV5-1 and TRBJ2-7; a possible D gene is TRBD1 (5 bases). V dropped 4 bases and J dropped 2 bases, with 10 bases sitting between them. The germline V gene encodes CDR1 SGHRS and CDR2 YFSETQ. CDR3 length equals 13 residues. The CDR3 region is CASSTTGAYEQYF. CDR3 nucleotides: TGCGCCAGCAGCACTACAGGAGCCTACGAGCAGTACTTC.

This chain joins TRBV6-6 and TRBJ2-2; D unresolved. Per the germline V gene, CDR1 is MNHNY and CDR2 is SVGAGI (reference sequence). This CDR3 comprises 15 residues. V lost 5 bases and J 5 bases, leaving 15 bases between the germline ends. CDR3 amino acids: CASSPNRQFTGELFF. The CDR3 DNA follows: TGTGCCAGCAGTCCTAACCGTCAATTTACCGGGGAGCTGTTTTTT.

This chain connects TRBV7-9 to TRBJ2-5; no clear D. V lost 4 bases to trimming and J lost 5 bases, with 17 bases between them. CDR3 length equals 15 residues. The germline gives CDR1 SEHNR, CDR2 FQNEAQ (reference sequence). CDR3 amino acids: CASSYPASLRETQYF. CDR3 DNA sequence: TGTGCCAGCAGCTATCCTGCCTCGTTGCGGGAGACCCAGTACTTC.

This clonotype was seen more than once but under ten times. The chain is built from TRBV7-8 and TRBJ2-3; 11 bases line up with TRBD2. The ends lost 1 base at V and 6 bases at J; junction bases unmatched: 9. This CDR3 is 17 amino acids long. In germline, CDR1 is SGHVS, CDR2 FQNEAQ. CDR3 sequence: CASSLELAGAGPDTQYF. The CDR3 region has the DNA TGTGCCAGCAGCTTAGAACTAGCGGGGGCGGGGCCCGATACGCAGTATTTT.

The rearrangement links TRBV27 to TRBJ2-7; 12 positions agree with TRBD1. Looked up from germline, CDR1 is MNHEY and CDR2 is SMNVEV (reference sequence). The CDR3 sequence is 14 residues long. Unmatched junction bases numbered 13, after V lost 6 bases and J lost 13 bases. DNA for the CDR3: TGTGCCAGCAGCCCCTCCGGGGACAGGGGGCGCCAATACTTC. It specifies CASSPSGDRGRQYF.